This TCR beta chain was identified in a study of human T cells and chemical hapten exposure. As to time point: pre-sensitization, week 0. The treatment denotes: therapeutic diphenylcyclopropenone sensitization with weekly scalp DPC. A single record per CDR3 protein comes from TCRdb applying MiXCR to the RACE reads. The sample contains fewer than 300,000 distinct CDR3 sequences, 7.5% to 8% of which appear only once. This clonotype was seen a few times. The TCR was taken from a man between 18 and 29 years old with alopecia areata. Some clones in this sample may be carry-over from other donors' samples. The specimen comprised whole blood, sampled in connection with sensitization to the hapten diphenylcyclopropenone (DPC).

Here the CDR3 reads CASSLLAQQGSGELFF. The CDR3 region has the DNA TGTGCCAGCAGCTTGCTTGCTCAACAGGGGTCCGGGGAGCTGTTTTTT. V is TRBV5-5 and J is TRBJ2-2; 7 bases are a match to TRBD1. The CDR3 runs 16 residues. Germline CDR1 and CDR2: SGHKS and YYEKEE (reference sequence). With 1 base clipped from V and 6 bases from J, the junction kept 9 bases outside the gene matches.